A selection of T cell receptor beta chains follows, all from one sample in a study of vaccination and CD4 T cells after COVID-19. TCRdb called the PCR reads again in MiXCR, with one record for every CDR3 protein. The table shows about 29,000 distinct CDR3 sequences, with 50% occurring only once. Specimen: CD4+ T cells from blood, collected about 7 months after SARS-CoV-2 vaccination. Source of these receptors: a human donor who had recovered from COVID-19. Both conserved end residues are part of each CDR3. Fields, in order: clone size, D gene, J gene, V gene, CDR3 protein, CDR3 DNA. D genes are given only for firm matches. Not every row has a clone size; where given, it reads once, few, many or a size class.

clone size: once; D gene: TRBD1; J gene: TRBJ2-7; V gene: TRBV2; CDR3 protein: CASSATGFDEQYF; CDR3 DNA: TGTGCCAGCAGTGCGACAGGGTTCGACGAGCAGTACTTC
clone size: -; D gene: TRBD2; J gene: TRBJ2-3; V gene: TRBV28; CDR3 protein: CASSFRTGGLTDTQYF; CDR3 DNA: TGTGCCAGCAGTTTTCGTACGGGAGGGCTCACAGATACGCAGTATTTT
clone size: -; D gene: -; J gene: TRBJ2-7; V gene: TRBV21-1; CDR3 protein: CARSYKRRREGSYEQYF; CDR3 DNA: TGTGCCAGGAGCTACAAACGAAGGCGGGAGGGCAGCTACGAGCAGTACTTC
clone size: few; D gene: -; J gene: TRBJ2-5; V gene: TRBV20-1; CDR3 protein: CSGQTETQYF; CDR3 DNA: TGCAGTGGACAGACCGAGACCCAGTACTTC
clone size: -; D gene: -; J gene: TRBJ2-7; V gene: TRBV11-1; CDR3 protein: CASSLERDRWGEQYF; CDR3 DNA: TGTGCCAGCAGCTTAGAGAGGGATCGATGGGGGGAGCAGTACTTC
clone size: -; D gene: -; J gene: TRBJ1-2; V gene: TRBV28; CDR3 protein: CAIQVVLGEDGYTF; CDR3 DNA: TGTGCCATCCAAGTAGTTCTGGGGGAGGATGGCTACACCTTC
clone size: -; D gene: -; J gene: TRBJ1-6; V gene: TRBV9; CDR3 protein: CASSVDPFLGDSPLHF; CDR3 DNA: TGTGCCAGCAGCGTAGACCCCTTTCTCGGGGATTCACCCCTCCACTTT
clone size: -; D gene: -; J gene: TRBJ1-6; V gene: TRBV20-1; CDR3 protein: CSARVQGPNSPLHF; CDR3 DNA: TGCAGTGCTAGAGTTCAGGGACCGAATTCACCCCTCCACTTT
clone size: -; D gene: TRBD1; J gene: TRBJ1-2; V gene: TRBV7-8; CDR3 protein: CASSSGQGRRIPYGYTF; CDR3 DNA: TGTGCCAGCAGCTCGGGACAGGGCCGTCGGATCCCCTATGGCTACACCTTC
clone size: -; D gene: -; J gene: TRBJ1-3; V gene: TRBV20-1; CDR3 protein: CSARVRNGNTIYF; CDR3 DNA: TGCAGTGCTAGAGTAAGAAATGGAAACACCATATATTTT
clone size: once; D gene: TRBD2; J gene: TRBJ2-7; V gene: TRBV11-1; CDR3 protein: CASSLESHRLAPLESYEQYF; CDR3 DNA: TGTGCCAGCAGCTTGGAGTCTCATAGACTAGCGCCCCTTGAGTCCTACGAGCAGTACTTC
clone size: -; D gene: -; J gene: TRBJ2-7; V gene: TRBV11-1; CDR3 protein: CASSSDRWAGVAQYF; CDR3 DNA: TGTGCCAGCAGCTCCGACAGGTGGGCGGGAGTAGCGCAGTACTTC
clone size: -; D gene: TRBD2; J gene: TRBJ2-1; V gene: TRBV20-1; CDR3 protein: CSAEGLAGGPEQFF; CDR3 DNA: TGCAGTGCGGAGGGACTAGCGGGAGGGCCTGAGCAGTTCTTC
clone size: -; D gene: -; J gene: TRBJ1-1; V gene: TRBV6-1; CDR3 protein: CASSELARMNTEAFF; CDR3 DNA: TGTGCCAGCAGTGAATTGGCAAGAATGAACACTGAAGCTTTCTTT
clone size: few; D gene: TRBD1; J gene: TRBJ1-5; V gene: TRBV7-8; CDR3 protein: CASSLEQGQPQHF; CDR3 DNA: TGTGCCAGCAGCTTGGAACAGGGGCAACCCCAGCATTTT
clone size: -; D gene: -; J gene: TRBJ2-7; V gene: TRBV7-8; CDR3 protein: CASSPSWGGDYEQYF; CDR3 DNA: TGTGCCAGCAGCCCCTCATGGGGGGGCGACTACGAGCAGTACTTC
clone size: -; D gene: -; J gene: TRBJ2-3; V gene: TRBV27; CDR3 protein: CAPRGIWTPSTDTQYF; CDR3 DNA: TGTGCCCCGCGAGGCATATGGACACCTAGCACAGATACGCAGTATTTT
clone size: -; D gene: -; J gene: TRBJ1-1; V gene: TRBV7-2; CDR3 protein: CASSLGGGGGSTEAFF; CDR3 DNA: TGTGCCAGCAGCTTAGGGGGGGGAGGTGGGAGCACTGAAGCTTTCTTT
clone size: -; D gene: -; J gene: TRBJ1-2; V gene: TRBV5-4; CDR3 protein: CASSQAWAYSLTSNYGYTF; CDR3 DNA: TGTGCCAGCAGCCAGGCTTGGGCGTACTCCCTAACTTCAAACTATGGCTACACCTTC
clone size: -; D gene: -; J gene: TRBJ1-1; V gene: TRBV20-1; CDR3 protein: CSARNPKNTEAFF; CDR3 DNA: TGCAGTGCTAGAAATCCTAAGAACACTGAAGCTTTCTTT
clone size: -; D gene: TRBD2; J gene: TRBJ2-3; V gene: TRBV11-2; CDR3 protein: CASSPSGIVTDTQYF; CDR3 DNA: TGTGCCAGCAGCCCTAGCGGGATCGTCACAGATACGCAGTATTTT
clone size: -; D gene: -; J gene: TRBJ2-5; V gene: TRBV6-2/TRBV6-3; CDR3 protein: CASATGTEGETQYF; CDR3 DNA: TGTGCCAGCGCTACAGGGACGGAGGGAGAGACCCAGTACTTC
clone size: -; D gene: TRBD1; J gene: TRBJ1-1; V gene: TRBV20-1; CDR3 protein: CSARGTGGTEAFF; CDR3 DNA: TGCAGTGCTAGGGGGACAGGCGGCACTGAAGCTTTCTTT
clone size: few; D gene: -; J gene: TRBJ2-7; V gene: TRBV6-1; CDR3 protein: CASSEDIGTPSYEQYF; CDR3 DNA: TGTGCCAGCAGTGAAGATATAGGGACACCTTCCTACGAGCAGTACTTC
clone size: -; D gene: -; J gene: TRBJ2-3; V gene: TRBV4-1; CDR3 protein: CASSQEWDTQYF; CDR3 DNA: TGCGCCAGCAGCCAAGAATGGGATACGCAGTATTTT
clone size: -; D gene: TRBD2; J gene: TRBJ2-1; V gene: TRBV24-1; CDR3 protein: CATSDLRGTQFF; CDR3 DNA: TGTGCCACCAGTGATCTGCGGGGGACCCAGTTCTTC
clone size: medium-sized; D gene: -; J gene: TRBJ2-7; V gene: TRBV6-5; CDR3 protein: CASSYASSYGQYF; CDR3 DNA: TGTGCCAGCAGTTACGCTTCTAGCTATGGGCAGTACTTC
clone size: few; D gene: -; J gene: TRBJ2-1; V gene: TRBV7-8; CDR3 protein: CASSSDRLQIYNEQFF; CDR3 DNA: TGTGCCAGCAGCTCCGACCGGCTACAGATTTACAATGAGCAGTTCTTC
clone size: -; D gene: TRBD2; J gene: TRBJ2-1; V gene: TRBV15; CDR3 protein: CATSREVLAVNEQFF; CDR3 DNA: TGTGCCACCAGCAGAGAAGTTCTAGCGGTGAATGAGCAGTTCTTC
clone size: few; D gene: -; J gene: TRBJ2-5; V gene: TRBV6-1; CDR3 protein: CASSEVPSEVETQYF; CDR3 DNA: TGTGCCAGCAGTGAAGTCCCTTCGGAGGTAGAGACCCAGTACTTC
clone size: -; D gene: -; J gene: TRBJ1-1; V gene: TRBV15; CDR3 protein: CATSLPYQAGMNTEAFF; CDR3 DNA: TGTGCCACCAGCCTACCCTATCAGGCAGGGATGAACACTGAAGCTTTCTTT
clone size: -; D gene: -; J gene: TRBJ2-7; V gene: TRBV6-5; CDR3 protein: CASSYSSMSSYEQYF; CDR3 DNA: TGTGCCAGCAGTTACTCGAGTATGAGCTCCTACGAGCAGTACTTC
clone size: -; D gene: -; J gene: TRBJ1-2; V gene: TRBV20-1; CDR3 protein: CSAGEGANYGYTF; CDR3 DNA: TGCAGTGCTGGAGAAGGGGCTAACTATGGCTACACCTTC
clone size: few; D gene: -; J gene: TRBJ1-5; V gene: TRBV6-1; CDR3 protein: CASRGRGHSQPQHF; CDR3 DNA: TGTGCCAGCAGGGGGCGGGGGCACAGTCAGCCCCAGCATTTT
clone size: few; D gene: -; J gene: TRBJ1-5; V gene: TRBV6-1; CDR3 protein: CASSVGGRNQPQHF; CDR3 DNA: TGTGCCAGCAGTGTGGGGGGCCGCAATCAGCCCCAGCATTTT
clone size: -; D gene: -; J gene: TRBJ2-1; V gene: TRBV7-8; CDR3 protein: CASSLEKSYNEQFF; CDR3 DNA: TGTGCCAGCAGCTTAGAGAAATCCTACAATGAGCAGTTCTTC
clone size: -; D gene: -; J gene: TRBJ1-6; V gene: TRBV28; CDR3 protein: CASSPASGTYDSPLHF; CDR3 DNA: TGTGCCAGCAGTCCAGCCTCGGGGACTTACGACTCACCCCTCCACTTT
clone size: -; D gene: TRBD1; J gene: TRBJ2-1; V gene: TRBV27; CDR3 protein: CASTGDRSTYNEQFF; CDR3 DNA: TGTGCCAGCACCGGGGACAGGAGTACCTACAATGAGCAGTTCTTC
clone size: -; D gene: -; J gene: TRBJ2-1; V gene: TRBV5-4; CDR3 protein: CASREGLPNNEQFF; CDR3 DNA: TGTGCCAGCAGGGAGGGACTCCCTAACAATGAGCAGTTCTTC
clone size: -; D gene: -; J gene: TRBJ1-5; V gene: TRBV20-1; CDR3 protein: CSARDMSYSNQPQHF; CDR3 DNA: TGCAGTGCTAGAGATATGAGCTATAGCAATCAGCCCCAGCATTTT
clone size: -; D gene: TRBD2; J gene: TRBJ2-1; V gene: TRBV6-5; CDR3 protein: CASSSRGIQFF; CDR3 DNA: TGTGCCAGCAGTTCGCGGGGGATACAGTTCTTC
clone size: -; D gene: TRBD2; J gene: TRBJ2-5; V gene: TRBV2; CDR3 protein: CASSEESSGVTQYF; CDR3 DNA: TGTGCCAGCAGTGAGGAATCAAGCGGGGTAACCCAGTACTTC
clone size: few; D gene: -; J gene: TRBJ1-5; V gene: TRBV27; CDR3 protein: CASSPDSNQPQHF; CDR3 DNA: TGTGCCAGCAGTCCCGACAGTAATCAGCCCCAGCATTTT
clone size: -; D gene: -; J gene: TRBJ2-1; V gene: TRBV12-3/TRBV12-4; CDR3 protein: CASSPRPNEQFF; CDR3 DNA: TGTGCCAGCAGTCCCCGCCCCAATGAGCAGTTCTTC
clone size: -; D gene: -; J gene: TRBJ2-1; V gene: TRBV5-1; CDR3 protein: CASSGGWGVEQFF; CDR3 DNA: TGCGCCAGCAGTGGAGGATGGGGAGTTGAGCAGTTCTTC
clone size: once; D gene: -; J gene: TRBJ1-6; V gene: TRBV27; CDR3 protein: CASRARGAVYNSPLHF; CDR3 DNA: TGTGCCAGCAGGGCCCGGGGGGCTGTATATAATTCACCCCTCCACTTT
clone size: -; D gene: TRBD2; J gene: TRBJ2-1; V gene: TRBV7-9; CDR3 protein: CASSPHRPSGSGHEQFF; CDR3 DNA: TGTGCCAGCAGCCCACATCGACCTAGCGGGTCGGGCCATGAGCAGTTCTTC
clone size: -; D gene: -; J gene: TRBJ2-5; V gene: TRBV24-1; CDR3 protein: CATRTLETQYF; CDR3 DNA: TGTGCCACCAGAACCCTAGAGACCCAGTACTTC
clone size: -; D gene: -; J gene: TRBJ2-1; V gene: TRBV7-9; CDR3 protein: CASSLDRQGFYEQFF; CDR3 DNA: TGTGCCAGCAGCTTAGACCGGCAGGGTTTCTATGAGCAGTTCTTC
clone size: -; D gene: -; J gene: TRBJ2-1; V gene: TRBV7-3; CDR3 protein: CASSPDVRDDNEQFF; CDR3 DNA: TGTGCCAGCAGCCCCGATGTGCGGGACGACAATGAGCAGTTCTTC
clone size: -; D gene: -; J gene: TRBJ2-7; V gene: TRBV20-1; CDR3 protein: CSARDPSGTAGIEQYF; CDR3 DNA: TGCAGTGCTAGAGATCCCAGTGGGACCGCCGGGATCGAGCAGTACTTC
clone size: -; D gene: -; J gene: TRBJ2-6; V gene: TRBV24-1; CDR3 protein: CATGGHTSGANVLTF; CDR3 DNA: TGTGCCACCGGCGGACATACCTCTGGGGCCAACGTCCTGACTTTC
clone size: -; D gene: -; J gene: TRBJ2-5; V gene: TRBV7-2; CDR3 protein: CASSFNGVGETQYF; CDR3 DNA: TGTGCCAGCAGCTTTAACGGGGTAGGGGAGACCCAGTACTTC
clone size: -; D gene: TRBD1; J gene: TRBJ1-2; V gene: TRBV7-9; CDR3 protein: CASSSDTTGGRGGYTF; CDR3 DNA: TGTGCCAGCAGCTCCGACACAACAGGGGGACGAGGCGGCTACACCTTC
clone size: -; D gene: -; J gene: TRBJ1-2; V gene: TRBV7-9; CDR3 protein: CASSSNFDSLYGYTF; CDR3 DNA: TGTGCCAGCAGCTCAAACTTCGACAGTCTCTATGGCTACACCTTC
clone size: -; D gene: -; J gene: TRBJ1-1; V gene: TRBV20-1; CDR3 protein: CSARSGAGSTSAEAFF; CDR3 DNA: TGCAGTGCTAGATCGGGGGCAGGATCAACTTCGGCTGAAGCTTTCTTT